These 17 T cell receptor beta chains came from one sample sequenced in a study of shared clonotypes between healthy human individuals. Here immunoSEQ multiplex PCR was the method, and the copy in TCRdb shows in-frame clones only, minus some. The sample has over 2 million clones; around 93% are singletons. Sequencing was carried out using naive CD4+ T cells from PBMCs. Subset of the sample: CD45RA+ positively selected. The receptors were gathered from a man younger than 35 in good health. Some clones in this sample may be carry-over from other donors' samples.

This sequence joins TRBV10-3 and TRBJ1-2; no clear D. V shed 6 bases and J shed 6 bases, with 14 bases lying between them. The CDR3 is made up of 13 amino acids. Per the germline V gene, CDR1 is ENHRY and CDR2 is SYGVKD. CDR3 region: CAIRGNGTHGYTF. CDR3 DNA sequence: TGTGCCATCAGGGGGAACGGAACTCATGGCTACACCTTC.

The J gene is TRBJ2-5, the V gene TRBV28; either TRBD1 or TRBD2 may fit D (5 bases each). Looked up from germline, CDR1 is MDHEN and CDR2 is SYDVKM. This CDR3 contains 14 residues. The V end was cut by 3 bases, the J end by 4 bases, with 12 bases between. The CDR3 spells CASSFQGVGETQYF. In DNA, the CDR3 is TGTGCCAGCAGTTTTCAGGGAGTGGGAGAGACCCAGTACTTC.

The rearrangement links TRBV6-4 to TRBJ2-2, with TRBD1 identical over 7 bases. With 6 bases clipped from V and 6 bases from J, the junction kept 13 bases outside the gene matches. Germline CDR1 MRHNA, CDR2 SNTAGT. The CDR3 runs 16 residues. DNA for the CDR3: TGTGCCAGCAGGAGGGGCCTCGGGACAGATCCCGGGGAGCTGTTTTTT. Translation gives CASRRGLGTDPGELFF.

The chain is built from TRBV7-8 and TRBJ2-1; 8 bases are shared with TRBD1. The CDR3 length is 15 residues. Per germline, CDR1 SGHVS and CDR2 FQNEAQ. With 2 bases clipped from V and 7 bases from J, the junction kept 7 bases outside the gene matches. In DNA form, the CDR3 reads TGTGCCAGCAGCTTACTTGGCAGGGGGCTGAATGAGCAGTTCTTC. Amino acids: CASSLLGRGLNEQFF.

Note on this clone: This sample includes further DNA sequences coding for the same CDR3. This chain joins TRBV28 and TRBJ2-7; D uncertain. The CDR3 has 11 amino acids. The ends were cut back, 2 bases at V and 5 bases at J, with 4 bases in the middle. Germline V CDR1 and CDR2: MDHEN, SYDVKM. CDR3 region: CASSLEDEQYF. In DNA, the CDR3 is TGTGCCAGCAGTTTAGAGGACGAGCAGTACTTC.

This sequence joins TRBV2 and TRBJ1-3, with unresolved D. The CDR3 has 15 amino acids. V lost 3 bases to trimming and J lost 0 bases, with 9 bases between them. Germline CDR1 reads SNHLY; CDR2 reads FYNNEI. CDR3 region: CASSEGRSSGNTIYF. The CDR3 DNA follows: TGTGCCAGCAGTGAGGGCCGGAGCTCTGGAAACACCATATATTTT. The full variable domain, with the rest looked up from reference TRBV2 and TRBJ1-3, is EPEVTQTPSHQVTQMGQEVILRCVPISNHLYFYWYRQILGQKVEFLVSFYNNEISEKSEIFDDQFSVERPDGSNFTLKIRSTKLEDSAMYFCASSEGRSSGNTIYFGEGSWLTVV.

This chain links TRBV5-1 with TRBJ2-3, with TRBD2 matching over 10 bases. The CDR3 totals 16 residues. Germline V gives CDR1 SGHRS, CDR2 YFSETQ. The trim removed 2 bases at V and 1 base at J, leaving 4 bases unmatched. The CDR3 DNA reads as TGCGCCAGCAGCTTATCCGGGACTAGCGGCACAGATACGCAGTATTTT. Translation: CASSLSGTSGTDTQYF.

The CDR3 coding sequence is TGTGCCAGCAGTGAAGCGGGCGGGGTACTATCGGGGCCCCAGCATTTT. This encodes CASSEAGGVLSGPQHF. V usage is TRBV6-1 and J usage is TRBJ1-5; D not resolved. The CDR3 consists of 16 residues. CDR1 is MNHNS and CDR2 is SASEGT in the germline V gene. The V and J ends lost 0 bases and 9 bases respectively, with 18 bases between them.

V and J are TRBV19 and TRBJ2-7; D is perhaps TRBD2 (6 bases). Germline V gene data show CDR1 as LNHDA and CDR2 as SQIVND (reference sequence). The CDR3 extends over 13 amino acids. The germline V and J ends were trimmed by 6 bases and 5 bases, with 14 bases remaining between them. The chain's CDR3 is CASSVGGRHEQYF. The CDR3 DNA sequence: TGTGCCAGTAGCGTCGGGGGACGCCACGAGCAGTACTTC.

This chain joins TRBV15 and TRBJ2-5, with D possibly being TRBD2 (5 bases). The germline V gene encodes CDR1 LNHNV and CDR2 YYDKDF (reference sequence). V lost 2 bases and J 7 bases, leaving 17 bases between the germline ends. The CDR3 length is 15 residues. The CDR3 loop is CATSRPAEEAGTQYF. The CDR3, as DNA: TGTGCCACCAGCAGACCGGCAGAGGAGGCTGGGACCCAGTACTTC. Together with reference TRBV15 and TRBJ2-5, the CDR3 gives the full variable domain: DAMVIQNPRYQVTQFGKPVTLSCSQTLNHNVMYWYQQKSSQAPKLLFHYYDKDFNNEADTPDNFQSRRPNTSFCFLDIRSPGLGDTAMYLCATSRPAEEAGTQYFGPGTRLLVL.

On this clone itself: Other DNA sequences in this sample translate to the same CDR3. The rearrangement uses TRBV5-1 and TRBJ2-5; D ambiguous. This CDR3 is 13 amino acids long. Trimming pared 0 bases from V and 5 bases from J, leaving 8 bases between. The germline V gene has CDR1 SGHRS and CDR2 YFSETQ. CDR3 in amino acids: CASSLGVRETQYF. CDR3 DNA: TGCGCCAGCAGCTTGGGGGTCCGGGAGACCCAGTACTTC.

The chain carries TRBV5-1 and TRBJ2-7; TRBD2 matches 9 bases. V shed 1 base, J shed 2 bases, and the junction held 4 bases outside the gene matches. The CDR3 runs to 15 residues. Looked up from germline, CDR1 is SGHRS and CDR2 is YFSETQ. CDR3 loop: CASSLWASGTYEQYF. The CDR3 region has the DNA TGCGCCAGCAGCTTGTGGGCTAGCGGGACCTACGAGCAGTACTTC.

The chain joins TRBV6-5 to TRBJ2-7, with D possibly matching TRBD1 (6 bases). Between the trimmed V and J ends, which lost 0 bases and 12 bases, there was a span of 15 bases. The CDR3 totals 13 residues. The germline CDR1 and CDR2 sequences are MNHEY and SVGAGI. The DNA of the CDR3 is TGTGCCAGCAGTTACTCGGGAGACGGGACATGGTACTTC. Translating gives CASSYSGDGTWYF.

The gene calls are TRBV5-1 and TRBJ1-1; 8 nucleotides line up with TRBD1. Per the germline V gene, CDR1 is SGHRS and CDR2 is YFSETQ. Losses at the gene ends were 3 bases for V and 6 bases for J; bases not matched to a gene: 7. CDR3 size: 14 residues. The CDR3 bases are TGCGCCAGCAGCTCATCAGGGGGCGGCGCTGAAGCTTTCTTT. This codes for CASSSSGGGAEAFF.

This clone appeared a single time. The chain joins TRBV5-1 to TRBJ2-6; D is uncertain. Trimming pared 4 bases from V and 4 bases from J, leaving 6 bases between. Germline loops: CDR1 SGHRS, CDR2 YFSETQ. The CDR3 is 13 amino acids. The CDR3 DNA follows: TGCGCCAGCAGCCCCCAAGGGGCCAACGTCCTGACTTTC. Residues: CASSPQGANVLTF.

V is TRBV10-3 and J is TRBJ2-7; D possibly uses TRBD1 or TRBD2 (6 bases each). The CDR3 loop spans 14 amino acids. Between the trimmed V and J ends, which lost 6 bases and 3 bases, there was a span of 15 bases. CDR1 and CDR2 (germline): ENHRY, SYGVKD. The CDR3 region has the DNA TGTGCCATCAGCGGGGAGGACAGCAACTACGAGCAGTACTTC. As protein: CAISGEDSNYEQYF.

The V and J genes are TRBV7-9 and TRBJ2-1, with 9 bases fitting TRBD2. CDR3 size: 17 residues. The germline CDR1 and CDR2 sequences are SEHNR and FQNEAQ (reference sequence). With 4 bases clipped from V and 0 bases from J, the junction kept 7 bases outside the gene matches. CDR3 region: CASSYGTSLSSYNEQFF. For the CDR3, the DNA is TGTGCCAGCAGCTACGGGACTAGCCTAAGCTCCTACAATGAGCAGTTCTTC.